The next 29 T cell receptor beta chains were all read from a single sample in a study of blood T cell repertoires in COVID-19. Assay used: immunoSEQ multiplex PCR; TCRdb lists only in-frame clones, some missing. The sample lists 200,000 to 300,000 clones, around 88% occurring once. The sequencing input was peripheral blood. The receptors here all came from a man at least 80 years old with acute or convalescent COVID-19.

V gene TRBV5-1 combines with J gene TRBJ1-2; D unclear. V was pared by 5 bases and J by 6 bases, with 17 bases between. This CDR3 region has 14 residues. From germline, CDR1 is SGHRS and CDR2 YFSETQ. This CDR3 is CASRARGNEDGYTF. DNA for the CDR3: TGCGCCAGCAGGGCCAGAGGGAATGAAGATGGCTACACCTTC.

This sequence joins TRBV7-2 and TRBJ1-5; 10 nucleotides align to TRBD1. This CDR3 is 17 amino acids long. CDR1 and CDR2 from the germline V gene are SGHTA and FQGNSA. The trim removed 4 bases at V and 2 bases at J, leaving 8 bases unmatched. CDR3: CASSSGGTGAGNQPQHF. The CDR3 nucleotides are TGTGCCAGCAGCTCAGGAGGGACAGGGGCAGGCAATCAGCCCCAGCATTTT.

This sequence joins TRBV7-2 and TRBJ2-4, with D possibly TRBD1 on 6 matching bases. The germline CDR1 and CDR2 sequences are SGHTA and FQGNSA. The CDR3 extends over 14 amino acids. V lost 1 base to trimming and J lost 8 bases, with 12 bases between them. CDR3 in amino acids: CASSLGQATDIQYF. In nucleotides, the CDR3 is TGTGCCAGCAGCTTAGGACAGGCTACAGACATTCAGTACTTC.

The chain carries TRBV7-9 and TRBJ1-1, with a possible D match to TRBD1 (5 bases). Looked up from germline, CDR1 is SEHNR and CDR2 is FQNEAQ (reference sequence). This CDR3 region has 15 residues. Trimming removed 1 base from V and 7 bases from J, with 16 bases in between. The CDR3 region is CASSLVTVGRNEAFF. The CDR3 DNA is TGTGCCAGCAGCTTAGTGACAGTAGGGCGGAATGAAGCTTTCTTT.

The chain joins TRBV18 to TRBJ1-1, with 8 bases that match TRBD1. This CDR3 spans 13 amino acids. With 5 bases clipped from V and 3 bases from J, the junction kept 2 bases outside the gene matches. CDR1 is KGHSH and CDR2 is LQKENI in the germline V gene. CDR3 sequence (DNA): TGTGCCAGCTCAAACAGGGGGGACACTGAAGCTTTCTTT. This encodes CASSNRGDTEAFF.

The chain links TRBV18 to TRBJ1-2; D gene uncertain. Trimming took off 4 bases at V and 3 bases at J, with 9 bases between the two ends. Germline V gene lookup returns CDR1 KGHSH and CDR2 LQKENI. The CDR3 covers 13 residues. The CDR3 is CASSLQRDYGYTF. The CDR3 nucleotides are TGTGCCAGCTCACTTCAGAGGGACTATGGCTACACCTTC. Drawing the rest from reference TRBV18 and TRBJ1-2, the complete variable domain is NAGVMQNPRHLVRRRGQEARLRCSPMKGHSHVYWYRQLPEEGLKFMVYLQKENIIDESGMPKERFSAEFPKEGPSILRIQQVVRGDSAAYFCASSLQRDYGYTFGSGTRLTVV.

The chain combines TRBV6-2 or TRBV6-3 with TRBJ1-2; 9 bases are a match to TRBD1. This CDR3 contains 13 residues. CDR1 and CDR2 from the germline V gene are MNHEY and SVGEGT. The V and J ends lost 5 bases and 5 bases, in that order; junction bases with no gene match: 3. The CDR3 is CASSQGQGYGYTF. CDR3 nucleotides: TGTGCCAGCAGTCAGGGACAGGGATATGGCTACACCTTC.

This rearrangement joins TRBV6-1 to TRBJ1-5, with a tentative D call TRBD1 (6 bases). Per the germline V gene, CDR1 is MNHNS and CDR2 is SASEGT. Deletions cut 8 bases from V and 7 bases from J, with 21 bases between. This CDR3 region has 15 residues. The CDR3 loop is CASQSTGRFGQPQHF. CDR3 sequence (DNA): TGTGCCAGCCAGTCTACAGGGCGTTTTGGACAGCCCCAGCATTTT.

The J gene is TRBJ1-4, the V gene TRBV2; TRBD1 aligns across 9 bases. J gave up 5 bases and V 6 bases, and 4 bases lay outside the gene matches. Germline lookup yields CDR1 SNHLY and CDR2 FYNNEI. This CDR3 spans 14 amino acids. CDR3 bases: TGTGCCAGCAGATTCGGACAGGGGAATGAAAAACTGTTTTTT. This gives the protein CASRFGQGNEKLFF.

The gene calls are TRBV5-1 and TRBJ2-5, with a possible D match to TRBD1 (5 bases). This CDR3 region has 15 residues. CDR1 SGHRS and CDR2 YFSETQ come from the germline V gene. V was clipped by 0 bases and J by 2 bases, with 11 bases between them. CDR3 sequence: CASSLEGQGQETQYF. In DNA, the CDR3 is TGCGCCAGCAGCTTGGAGGGGCAGGGTCAAGAGACCCAGTACTTC.

V usage is TRBV3-1 (or the pseudogene TRBV3-2) and J usage is TRBJ1-2; TRBD1 matches at 8 bases. This CDR3 is built from 15 residues. Trimming cost V 0 bases and J 2 bases; bases outside gene matches: 2. Germline lookup yields CDR1 LGHDT and CDR2 YNNKEL (reference sequence). CDR3 amino acids: CASSQERQGNYGYTF. The CDR3 DNA reads as TGTGCCAGCAGCCAAGAGCGACAGGGGAACTATGGCTACACCTTC.

This chain connects TRBV5-1 to TRBJ2-1; 10 bases fit TRBD1. After removal of 2 bases from V and 6 bases from J, the junction contained 5 bases not matched to a gene. There are 15 residues in the CDR3. Germline CDR1 is SGHRS and CDR2 is YFSETQ. The CDR3 loop is CASSFSGQGVNEQFF. In DNA, the CDR3 is TGCGCCAGCAGCTTCAGTGGACAGGGGGTCAATGAGCAGTTCTTC.

The chain employs TRBV4-2 and TRBJ1-2; D remains ambiguous. The germline V gene encodes CDR1 LGHNA and CDR2 YNFKEQ. The CDR3 is 15 amino acids. V shed 5 bases and J shed 4 bases, with 17 bases lying between them. CDR3 in DNA: TGTGCCAGCAGCGAAACGGGGTCCATTAGCTATGGCTACACCTTC. This codes for CASSETGSISYGYTF.

The chain combines TRBV7-2 with TRBJ2-1, with D hard to call. V lost 4 bases and J 0 bases, leaving 4 bases between the germline ends. Looked up from germline, CDR1 is SGHTA and CDR2 is FQGNSA. The CDR3 is 13 residues long. The CDR3 DNA reads TGTGCCAGCAGCTCCCACTCCTACAATGAGCAGTTCTTC. Protein sequence: CASSSHSYNEQFF.

CDR3 coding DNA: TGTGCCAGCAGTGGAGGTGCTAGCGCCCACACAGATACGCAGTATTTT. Translated: CASSGGASAHTDTQYF. The rearrangement joins TRBV2 to TRBJ2-3, with D perhaps matching TRBD2 (6 bases). V was trimmed by 4 bases and J by 2 bases, leaving 16 bases between them. The CDR3 contains 16 residues. Germline V CDR1 and CDR2: SNHLY, FYNNEI.

The rearrangement joins TRBV5-1 to TRBJ1-1, with D possibly matching TRBD1 (5 bases). V dropped 0 bases and J dropped 10 bases, with 13 bases sitting between them. CDR1 is SGHRS and CDR2 is YFSETQ in the germline V gene. The CDR3 extends over 13 amino acids. The CDR3 region is CASSLVGGSGAFF. The CDR3 DNA sequence: TGCGCCAGCAGCTTGGTCGGGGGGAGCGGAGCTTTCTTT.

The V call is TRBV28, the J call TRBJ2-2, with TRBD1 matching over 7 bases. CDR3 size: 15 residues. The trim removed 5 bases at V and 6 bases at J, leaving 9 bases unmatched. The V gene's germline CDR1 is MDHEN and CDR2 SYDVKM. The CDR3 loop reads CASSAMRGRPGELFF. The CDR3 DNA is TGTGCCAGCAGTGCAATGAGGGGGCGCCCCGGGGAGCTGTTTTTT.

The chain links TRBV7-9 to TRBJ1-6, with a possible D match to TRBD1 (6 bases). This CDR3 comprises 14 residues. The germline V gene encodes CDR1 SEHNR and CDR2 FQNEAQ (reference sequence). V was clipped by 4 bases and J by 7 bases, with 11 bases between them. DNA of the CDR3: TGTGCCAGCAGCTCCGGGACATTAAATTCACCCCTCCACTTT. The encoded protein is CASSSGTLNSPLHF. The variable domain in full, with the rest retrieved from reference TRBV7-9 and TRBJ1-6, is DTGVSQNPRHKITKRGQNVTFRCDPISEHNRLYWYRQTLGQGPEFLTYFQNEAQLEKSRLLSDRFSAERPKGSFSTLEIQRTEQGDSAMYLCASSSGTLNSPLHFGNGTRLTVT.

This clone was counted once. V gene TRBV12-3 or TRBV12-4 combines with J gene TRBJ1-2, with a weak D call TRBD1 (5 bases). V was trimmed by 6 bases and J by 4 bases, leaving 12 bases between them. This CDR3 contains 13 residues. CDR3 DNA: TGTGCCAGCAGCCGCGGGACTGTCTATGGCTACACCTTC. It translates to CASSRGTVYGYTF.

The V gene is TRBV5-1, the J gene TRBJ2-2; D is perhaps TRBD2 (7 bases). Trimming took 0 bases from V and 4 from J, leaving 16 bases between them. This CDR3 contains 17 residues. The germline gives CDR1 SGHRS, CDR2 YFSETQ. The CDR3, as DNA: TGCGCCAGCAGCTTGGCCTATCGGGGGGCAGGCACCGGGGAGCTGTTTTTT. Translation: CASSLAYRGAGTGELFF.

The chain links TRBV19 to TRBJ1-2; 7 nucleotides match TRBD1. Germline-derived CDR1 and CDR2 are LNHDA and SQIVND (reference sequence). The CDR3 is 14 amino acids. J gave up 2 bases and V 6 bases, and 6 bases lay outside the gene matches. The CDR3, as DNA: TGTGCCAGTAGGGGACGGGGACAGAACTATGGCTACACCTTC. The encoded protein is CASRGRGQNYGYTF.

V gene TRBV28 combines with J gene TRBJ2-7, with 7 nucleotides matching TRBD1. With 6 bases clipped from V and 3 bases from J, the junction kept 11 bases outside the gene matches. Germline V lookup: CDR1 MDHEN, CDR2 SYDVKM. The CDR3 is 15 residues long. CDR3 protein: CASRVTGANGYEQYF. The CDR3 nucleotides read TGTGCCAGCAGGGTTACAGGGGCTAATGGCTACGAGCAGTACTTC. The whole variable domain, filled in from reference TRBV28 and TRBJ2-7, reads DVKVTQSSRYLVKRTGEKVFLECVQDMDHENMFWYRQDPGLGLRLIYFSYDVKMKEKGDIPEGYSVSREKKERFSLILESASTNQTSMYLCASRVTGANGYEQYFGPGTRLTVT.

The V gene is TRBV28, the J gene TRBJ1-5, with unresolved D. The V and J ends lost 4 bases and 7 bases respectively, with 8 bases between them. From germline, CDR1 is MDHEN and CDR2 SYDVKM. This CDR3 is 12 amino acids long. The CDR3 sequence is CASSSLRQPQHF. In DNA, the CDR3 is TGTGCCAGCAGTTCCCTTCGGCAGCCCCAGCATTTT.

The chain joins TRBV4-3 to TRBJ2-4, with TRBD1 matching over 9 bases. The CDR3 totals 14 residues. Looked up from germline, CDR1 is LGHNA and CDR2 is YSLEER. With V trimmed by 5 bases and J by 6 bases, 5 bases remained unmatched. The CDR3 coding sequence is TGCGCCAGCAGCTTCACAGGGGGCGCAAACATTCAGTACTTC. This codes for CASSFTGGANIQYF.

This sequence joins TRBV14 and TRBJ1-3; D gene unclear. V lost 6 bases and J lost 0, with 3 bases in between. Germline CDR1 SGHDN, CDR2 FVKESK. The CDR3 is made up of 12 amino acids. CDR3 DNA sequence: TGTGCCAGCAGTCTCTCTGGAAACACCATATATTTT. It encodes CASSLSGNTIYF.

This clone showed up just once. The rearrangement joins TRBV27 to TRBJ1-3; possible D gene TRBD1, 6 bases. V lost 5 bases to trimming and J lost 2 bases, with 22 bases between them. Germline CDR1 is MNHEY and CDR2 is SMNVEV (reference sequence). CDR3 length equals 18 residues. The CDR3 region is CASSPLGARGTAGNTIYF. The CDR3 DNA sequence: TGTGCCAGCAGTCCCCTAGGGGCAAGGGGGACGGCTGGAAACACCATATATTTT.

The chain combines TRBV6-1 with TRBJ1-4; D is unresolved. Germline values: CDR1 MNHNS, CDR2 SASEGT. Trimming left V 2 bases short and J 0 bases short, with 16 bases between. The CDR3 spans 18 residues. The CDR3 bases are TGTGCCAGCAGTGAACGATCCGGCCGGGGAGCAACTAATGAAAAACTGTTTTTT. Translated, it gives CASSERSGRGATNEKLFF.

V is TRBV3-1 (or the pseudogene TRBV3-2) and J is TRBJ1-2; no definite D call. The CDR3 consists of 12 residues. Trimming removed 2 bases at V and 1 base at J, with 2 bases between. Germline V gene sequence: CDR1 LGHDT, CDR2 YNNKEL (reference sequence). The CDR3 region has the DNA TGTGCCAGCAGCCAATATAACTATGGCTACACCTTC. Its translation: CASSQYNYGYTF.

The chain has TRBV5-1 and TRBJ2-1; D is possibly TRBD1 (6 bases). V was clipped by 7 bases and J by 3 bases, with 14 bases between them. Germline V gene data show CDR1 as SGHRS and CDR2 as YFSETQ. The CDR3 runs to 14 residues. CDR3 DNA: TGCGCCAGCGCATCAGGGGCTATCTACAATGAGCAGTTCTTC. This sequence encodes CASASGAIYNEQFF.